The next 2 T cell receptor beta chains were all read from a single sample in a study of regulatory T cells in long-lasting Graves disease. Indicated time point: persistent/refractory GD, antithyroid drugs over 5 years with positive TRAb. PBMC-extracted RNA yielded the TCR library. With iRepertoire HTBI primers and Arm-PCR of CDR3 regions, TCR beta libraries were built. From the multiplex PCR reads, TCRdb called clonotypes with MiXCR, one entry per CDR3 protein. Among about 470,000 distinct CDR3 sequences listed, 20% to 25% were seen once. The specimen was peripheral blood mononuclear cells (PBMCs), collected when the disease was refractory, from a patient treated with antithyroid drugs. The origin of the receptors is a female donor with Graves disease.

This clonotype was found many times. The CDR3 nucleotides are TGTGCCATCAGTGAAGTGGGAACGGGGACCCAGTACTTC. It yields the protein CAISEVGTGTQYF. The J gene is TRBJ2-5, the V gene TRBV10-3; D is unclear. There are 13 residues in the CDR3. Germline V gives CDR1 ENHRY, CDR2 SYGVKD. V was cut by 3 bases and J by 7 bases, with 12 bases left in between.

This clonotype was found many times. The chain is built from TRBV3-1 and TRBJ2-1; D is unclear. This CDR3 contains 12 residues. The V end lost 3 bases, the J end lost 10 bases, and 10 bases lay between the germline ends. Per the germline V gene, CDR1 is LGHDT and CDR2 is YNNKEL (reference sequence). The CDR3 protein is CASSHSDGEQFF. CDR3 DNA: TGTGCCAGCAGCCACTCAGATGGGGAGCAGTTCTTC.